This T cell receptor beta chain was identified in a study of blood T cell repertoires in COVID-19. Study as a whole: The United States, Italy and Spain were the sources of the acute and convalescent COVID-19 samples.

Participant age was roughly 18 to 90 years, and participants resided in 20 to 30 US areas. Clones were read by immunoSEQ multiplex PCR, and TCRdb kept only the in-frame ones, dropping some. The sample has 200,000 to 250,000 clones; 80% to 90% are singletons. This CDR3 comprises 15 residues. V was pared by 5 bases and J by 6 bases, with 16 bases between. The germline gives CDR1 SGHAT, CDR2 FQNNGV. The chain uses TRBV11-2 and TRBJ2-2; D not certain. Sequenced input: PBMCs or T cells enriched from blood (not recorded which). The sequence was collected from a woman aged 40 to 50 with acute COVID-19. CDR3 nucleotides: TGTGCCAGCAGCCAAAGCGCCAATCCTCCCGGGGAGCTGTTTTTT. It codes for CASSQSANPPGELFF.